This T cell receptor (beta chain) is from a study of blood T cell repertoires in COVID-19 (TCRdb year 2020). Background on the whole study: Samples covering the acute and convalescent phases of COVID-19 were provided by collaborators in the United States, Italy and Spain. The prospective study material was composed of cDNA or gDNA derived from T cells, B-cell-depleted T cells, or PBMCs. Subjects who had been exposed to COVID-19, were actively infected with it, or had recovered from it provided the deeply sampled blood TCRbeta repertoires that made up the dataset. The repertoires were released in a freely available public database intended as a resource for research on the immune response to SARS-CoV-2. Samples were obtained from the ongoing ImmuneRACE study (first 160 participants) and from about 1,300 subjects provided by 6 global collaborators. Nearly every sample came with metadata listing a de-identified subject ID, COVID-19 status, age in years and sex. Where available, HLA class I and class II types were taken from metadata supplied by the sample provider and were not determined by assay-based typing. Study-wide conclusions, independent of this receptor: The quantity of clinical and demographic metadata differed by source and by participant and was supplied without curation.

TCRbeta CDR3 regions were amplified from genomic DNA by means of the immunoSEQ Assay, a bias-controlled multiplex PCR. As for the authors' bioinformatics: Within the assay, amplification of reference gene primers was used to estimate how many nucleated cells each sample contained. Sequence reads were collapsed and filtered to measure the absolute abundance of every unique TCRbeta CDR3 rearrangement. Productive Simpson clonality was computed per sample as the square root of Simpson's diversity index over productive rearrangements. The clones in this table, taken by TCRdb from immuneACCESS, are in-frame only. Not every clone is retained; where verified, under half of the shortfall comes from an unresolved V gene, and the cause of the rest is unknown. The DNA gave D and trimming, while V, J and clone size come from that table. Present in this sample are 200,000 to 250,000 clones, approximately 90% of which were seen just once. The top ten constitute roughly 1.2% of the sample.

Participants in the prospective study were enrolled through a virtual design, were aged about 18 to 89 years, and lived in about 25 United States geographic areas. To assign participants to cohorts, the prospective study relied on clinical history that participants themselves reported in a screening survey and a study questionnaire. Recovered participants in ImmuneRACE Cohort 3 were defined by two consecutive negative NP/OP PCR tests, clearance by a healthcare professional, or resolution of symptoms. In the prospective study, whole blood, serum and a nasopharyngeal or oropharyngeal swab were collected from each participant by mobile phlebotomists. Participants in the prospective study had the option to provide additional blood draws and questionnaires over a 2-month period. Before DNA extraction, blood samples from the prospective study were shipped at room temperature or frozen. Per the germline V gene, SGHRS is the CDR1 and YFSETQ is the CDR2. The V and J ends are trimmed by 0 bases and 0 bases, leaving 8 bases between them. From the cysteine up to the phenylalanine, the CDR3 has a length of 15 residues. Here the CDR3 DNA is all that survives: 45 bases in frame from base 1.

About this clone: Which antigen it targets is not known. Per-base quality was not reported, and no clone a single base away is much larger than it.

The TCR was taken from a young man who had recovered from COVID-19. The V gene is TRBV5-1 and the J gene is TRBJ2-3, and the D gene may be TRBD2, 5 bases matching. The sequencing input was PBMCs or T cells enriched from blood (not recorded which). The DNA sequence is TGCGCCAGCAGCTTGGAACGGGGTAGCACAGATACGCAGTATTTT. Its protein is CASSLERGSTDTQYF.